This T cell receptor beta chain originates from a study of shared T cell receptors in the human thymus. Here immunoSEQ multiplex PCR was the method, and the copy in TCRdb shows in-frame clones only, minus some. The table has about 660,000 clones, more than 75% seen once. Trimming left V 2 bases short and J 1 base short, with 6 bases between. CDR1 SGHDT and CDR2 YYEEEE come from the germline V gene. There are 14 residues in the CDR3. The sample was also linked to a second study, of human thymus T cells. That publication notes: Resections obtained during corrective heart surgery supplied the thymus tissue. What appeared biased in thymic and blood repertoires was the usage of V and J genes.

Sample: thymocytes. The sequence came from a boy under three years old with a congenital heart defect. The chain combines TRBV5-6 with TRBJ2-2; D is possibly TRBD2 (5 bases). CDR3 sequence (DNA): TGTGCCAGCAGCTTTGGACTGAACACCGGGGAGCTGTTTTTT. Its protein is CASSFGLNTGELFF. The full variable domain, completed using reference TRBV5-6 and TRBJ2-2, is DAGVTQSPTHLIKTRGQQVTLRCSPKSGHDTVSWYQQALGQGPQFIFQYYEEEERQRGNFPDRFSGHQFPNYSSELNVNALLLGDSALYLCASSFGLNTGELFFGEGSRLTVL.